One and the same sample provided the 26 T cell receptor beta chains below, sequenced in a study of cytomegalovirus exposure and HLA in healthy donors. PCR was performed using 60 Vbeta and 13 Jbeta primers. Sequencing used immunoSEQ multiplex PCR; TCRdb keeps in-frame clones, though not all of them. The repertoire includes some 74,000 clones, around 80% of them detected once, and 0.9% to 1.2% sits in the top ten. Sequencing was done on a sample of PBMCs. These receptors originate from a male donor in good health and CMV-seronegative.

Comment on this clone: One end of the junction varies from germline; a read error may be responsible. The chain links TRBV30 to TRBJ1-2, with D perhaps matching TRBD1 (5 bases). Germline V lookup: CDR1 GTSNPN, CDR2 SVGIG (reference sequence). The CDR3 has 13 amino acids. In DNA, the CDR3 is TGTGCCTGGAGGTCCCAGGGATCGAGTGGCTACCCCTTC. Amino acid sequence: CAWRSQGSSGYPF.

The CDR3 sequence: CSVVFFRATNTEAFF. CDR3 DNA sequence: TGCAGCGTTGTTTTTTTCAGGGCCACGAACACTGAAGCTTTCTTT. This chain links TRBV29-1 with TRBJ1-1; TRBD1 might be the D (5 bases). The germline V gene has CDR1 SQVTM and CDR2 ANQGSEA. The V gene lost 4 bases and the J gene lost 1 base, with 16 bases spanning the gap. The CDR3 sequence is 15 residues long.

This clone appeared a few times. This sequence joins TRBV5-4 and TRBJ2-7; TRBD1 matches 8 bases. This CDR3 comprises 13 residues. Germline loops: CDR1 SGHNT, CDR2 YYREEE (reference sequence). V trimming: 1 base; J trimming: 3 bases; junction bases outside the gene matches: 0. In DNA form, the CDR3 reads TGTGCCAGCAGCTTGACAGGGGGCTACGAGCAGTACTTC. It codes for CASSLTGGYEQYF. Full variable domain (outside the CDR3, taken from reference TRBV5-4 and TRBJ2-7): ETGVTQSPTHLIKTRGQQVTLRCSSQSGHNTVSWYQQALGQGPQFIFQYYREEENGRGNFPPRFSGLQFPNYSSELNVNALELDDSALYLCASSLTGGYEQYFGPGTRLTVT.

The V call is TRBV5-1, the J call TRBJ2-5; D gene ambiguous. The CDR3 has 15 amino acids. Trimming left V 0 bases short and J 1 base short, with 10 bases between. The germline V gene has CDR1 SGHRS and CDR2 YFSETQ. Here the CDR3 DNA reads TGCGCCAGCAGCTTGGCAGGCACCTCCCAAGAGACCCAGTACTTC. Its protein is CASSLAGTSQETQYF.

This chain joins TRBV4-3 and TRBJ2-7; 10 bases agree with TRBD2. Trimming at V came to 1 base and at J to 0 bases, leaving 6 bases not matched to a gene. The germline gives CDR1 LGHNA, CDR2 YSLEER. CDR3 length: 17 residues. Here the CDR3 reads CASSQGLAGAFSYEQYF. CDR3 bases: TGCGCCAGCAGCCAAGGTCTAGCGGGGGCTTTCTCCTACGAGCAGTACTTC.

The chain uses TRBV23-1 and TRBJ2-1, with TRBD1 as a possible D gene (6 bases). TRBV23-1 is noted as an ORF with a role that remains uncertain. V lost 4 bases and J lost 9, with 16 bases in between. The CDR3 has 14 residues. The CDR3 is CASSPLSGAAEQFF. The CDR3 nucleotides read TGCGCCAGCAGTCCCCTTTCAGGGGCGGCTGAGCAGTTCTTC.

The chain recombines TRBV9 with TRBJ2-5; 8 bases agree with TRBD2. The germline CDR1 and CDR2 sequences are SGDLS and YYNGEE. J gave up 5 bases and V 0 bases, and 12 bases lay outside the gene matches. This CDR3 has 17 amino acids. The CDR3 region has the DNA TGTGCCAGCAGCGTAGAGGGAACGGGAGGGCCTTGGGAGACCCAGTACTTC. It yields the protein CASSVEGTGGPWETQYF. Complete variable domain (other parts from reference TRBV9 and TRBJ2-5): DSGVTQTPKHLITATGQRVTLRCSPRSGDLSVYWYQQSLDQGLQFLIQYYNGEERAKGNILERFSAQQFPDLHSELNLSSLELGDSALYFCASSVEGTGGPWETQYFGPGTRLLVL.

The chain carries TRBV5-1 and TRBJ1-6, with 7 nucleotides matching TRBD1. CDR3 size: 16 residues. The germline V gene has CDR1 SGHRS and CDR2 YFSETQ. V lost 0 bases to trimming and J lost 7 bases; unmatched junction nucleotides: 7. In DNA, the CDR3 is TGCGCCAGCAGCTTGGGACAGGGACTAGGGAATTCACCCCTCCACTTT. Amino acids: CASSLGQGLGNSPLHF.

V is TRBV5-6 and J is TRBJ2-7; TRBD2 matches 9 bases. Losses at the gene ends were 1 base for V and 4 bases for J; bases not matched to a gene: 6. CDR1 SGHDT and CDR2 YYEEEE come from the germline V gene. The CDR3 consists of 15 residues. CDR3 sequence (DNA): TGTGCCAGCAGCTTGTTAGCGGGAGTATCTTACGAGCAGTACTTC. Translation: CASSLLAGVSYEQYF.

The chain couples TRBV21-1 to TRBJ2-3; TRBD2 is taken as the D call from the table, unchecked against the DNA. TRBV21-1 counts as a pseudogene. This CDR3 comprises 16 residues. This chain's CDR3 is CASSKARTSWTDTQYF. The CDR3 DNA is TGTGCCAGCAGCAAAGCTAGGACTAGTTGGACAGATACGCAGTATTTT.

This chain connects TRBV5-1 to TRBJ2-3; 10 nucleotides match TRBD1. The CDR3 is made up of 17 amino acids. The ends lost 0 bases at V and 1 base at J; junction bases unmatched: 5. Germline V lookup: CDR1 SGHRS, CDR2 YFSETQ. CDR3 DNA sequence: TGCGCCAGCAGCTTGGGTGCCGGGACAGGGGGCACAGATACGCAGTATTTT. The encoded protein is CASSLGAGTGGTDTQYF.

The genes are TRBV5-4 and TRBJ2-5; the match to TRBD2 covers 10 bases. The CDR3 is 14 residues long. The junction had 6 bases not matched to a gene; V was cut back by 4 bases and J by 6 bases. Per germline, CDR1 SGHNT and CDR2 YYREEE (reference sequence). The CDR3 spells CASSRVAGGQTQYF. Here the CDR3 DNA reads TGTGCCAGCAGCCGAGTAGCGGGGGGCCAGACCCAGTACTTC.

This clone was detected only a few times. CDR3 region: CASKRQGASNQPQHF. The CDR3 DNA is TGTGCCAGCAAGAGACAGGGGGCGAGCAATCAGCCCCAGCATTTT. The chain couples TRBV6-5 to TRBJ1-5; 10 nucleotides align to TRBD1. Germline loops: CDR1 MNHEY, CDR2 SVGAGI. V lost 7 bases, J lost 1 base, and 4 bases stayed unmatched. The CDR3 spans 15 residues.

This clone was detected once. The V gene is TRBV29-1, the J gene TRBJ1-4; D is unresolved. This CDR3 is built from 13 residues. Germline CDR1 and CDR2: SQVTM and ANQGSEA. V lost 5 bases and J 0 bases, leaving 7 bases between the germline ends. In DNA form, the CDR3 reads TGCAGCGTTAGCCGTGCAACTAATGAAAAACTGTTTTTT. Encoded protein: CSVSRATNEKLFF.

The chain has TRBV6-6 and TRBJ1-2; no clear D. Between the trimmed V and J ends, which lost 0 bases and 4 bases, there was a span of 12 bases. Germline lookup yields CDR1 MNHNY and CDR2 SVGAGI (reference sequence). This CDR3 has 15 amino acids. CDR3 sequence reads: CASSYSYGGSYGYTF. CDR3 nucleotide sequence: TGTGCCAGCAGTTACTCGTATGGCGGAAGCTATGGCTACACCTTC.

The V and J genes are TRBV9 and TRBJ2-1; 11 bases map to TRBD2. The junction had 8 bases not matched to a gene; V was cut back by 3 bases and J by 6 bases. This CDR3 region has 16 residues. Germline V gives CDR1 SGDLS, CDR2 YYNGEE. CDR3 bases: TGTGCCAGCAGCGGATCAATTAGCGGGGGGGCCAATGAGCAGTTCTTC. It codes for CASSGSISGGANEQFF.

This rearrangement joins TRBV19 to TRBJ2-5; 10 bases match TRBD1. The CDR3 extends over 15 amino acids. Germline values: CDR1 LNHDA, CDR2 SQIVND (reference sequence). Trimming at V came to 1 base and at J to 2 bases, leaving 1 base not matched to a gene. The CDR3 DNA reads as TGTGCCAGTAGTATAGGGGGACAGGGGCAAGAGACCCAGTACTTC. Its translation: CASSIGGQGQETQYF.

This clone has a single count. This rearrangement joins TRBV7-2 to TRBJ1-2; D ambiguous. Trimming removed 5 bases at V and 1 base at J, with 11 bases between. Germline V lookup: CDR1 SGHTA, CDR2 FQGNSA. CDR3 size: 14 residues. DNA for the CDR3: TGTGCCAGCAGCCCGAGGGTGGGTAACTATGGCTACACCTTC. Translation gives CASSPRVGNYGYTF.

The V gene is TRBV2, the J gene TRBJ1-1; 7 positions match TRBD1. Germline-derived CDR1 and CDR2 are SNHLY and FYNNEI. Germline trimming cut 11 bases from V and 2 bases from J; bases unmatched to any gene: 5. The CDR3 extends over 12 amino acids. The CDR3 protein is CAWGQINTEAFF. The CDR3 DNA reads TGTGCCTGGGGACAGATTAACACTGAAGCTTTCTTT.

V is TRBV6-5 and J is TRBJ2-7; TRBD1 matches 7 bases. Per the germline V gene, CDR1 is MNHEY and CDR2 is SVGAGI. The CDR3 is 14 residues long. V lost 6 bases, J lost 6 bases, and 11 bases stayed unmatched. CDR3 loop: CASRHEGAIGEQYF. For the CDR3, the DNA is TGTGCCAGCAGACACGAGGGGGCAATCGGCGAGCAGTACTTC.

The rearrangement joins TRBV10-3 to TRBJ1-2; D uncertain. The CDR3 is 15 residues long. The germline V and J ends were trimmed by 10 bases and 0 bases, with 18 bases remaining between them. CDR1 is ENHRY and CDR2 is SYGVKD in the germline V gene. CDR3 sequence: CATLTDSRANYGYTF. The CDR3 region has the DNA TGTGCCACTCTAACCGACTCCCGGGCTAACTATGGCTACACCTTC.

V and J are TRBV7-3 and TRBJ1-1; 7 bases agree with TRBD1. The trim removed 5 bases at V and 4 bases at J, leaving 4 bases unmatched. Germline values: CDR1 SGHTA, CDR2 FQGTGA. The CDR3 runs to 13 residues. The CDR3 DNA reads as TGTGCCAGCAGCCCCGGGACAGTCACTGAAGCTTTCTTT. Translation gives CASSPGTVTEAFF.

The rearrangement uses TRBV28 and TRBJ2-1; D ambiguous. The CDR3 has 15 residues. In germline, CDR1 is MDHEN, CDR2 SYDVKM. V lost 5 bases and J lost 2, with 13 bases in between. In nucleotides, the CDR3 is TGTGCCAGCAGTACACCCGTGGTACCCTACAATGAGCAGTTCTTC. Protein sequence: CASSTPVVPYNEQFF. The full variable domain, rest sourced from reference TRBV28 and TRBJ2-1, is DVKVTQSSRYLVKRTGEKVFLECVQDMDHENMFWYRQDPGLGLRLIYFSYDVKMKEKGDIPEGYSVSREKKERFSLILESASTNQTSMYLCASSTPVVPYNEQFFGPGTRLTVL.

As regards this clone: One end of the junction fails to match germline, which may point to a read error. The V gene is TRBV18, the J gene TRBJ2-1; a possible D gene is TRBD2 (5 bases). This CDR3 has 16 residues. Germline CDR1 KGHSH, CDR2 LQKENI. The CDR3 DNA reads as TGTGCCACCTCAAAGGTCGGAGGAGACCCCTACAATGAGCAGTTCTTC. It encodes CATSKVGGDPYNEQFF.

The chain has TRBV19 and TRBJ1-1; possible D gene TRBD1, 5 bases. V dropped 3 bases and J dropped 4 bases, with 15 bases sitting between them. The CDR3 consists of 15 residues. Looked up from germline, CDR1 is LNHDA and CDR2 is SQIVND (reference sequence). This CDR3 is CASSISVTGGTEAFF. The CDR3 DNA reads TGTGCCAGTAGTATCTCTGTTACAGGCGGCACTGAAGCTTTCTTT.

The rearrangement joins TRBV28 to TRBJ2-7, with D perhaps matching TRBD2 (6 bases). V was trimmed by 2 bases and J by 0 bases, leaving 20 bases between them. This CDR3 has 18 amino acids. Germline V gene data show CDR1 as MDHEN and CDR2 as SYDVKM. Here the CDR3 DNA reads TGTGCCAGCAGTTTAGGCGGAGGGCCGAACATGGCCTCCTACGAGCAGTACTTC. This translates into CASSLGGGPNMASYEQYF.